These 29 T cell receptor beta chains originate from one sample sequenced in a study of PD-1 blockade in classical Hodgkin lymphoma. Profiling relied on immunoSEQ multiplex PCR, and the TCRdb table lists in-frame clones only, not all of them. The sample includes roughly 20,000 clones, roughly 80% seen only once; the top ten take more than 5.5%. Sample time point: cycle 4 day 1 (C4D1), after five to seven weeks of nivolumab. The patients all showed relapse after autologous stem cell transplantation, while their brentuximab vedotin exposure varied. CD8+ T cell isolation from thawed PBMCs was performed by magnetic negative selection. Sequencing used CD8+ T cells from blood, obtained before the fourth cycle of nivolumab. The receptors stem from a human donor with classical Hodgkin lymphoma.

The chain has TRBV28 and TRBJ2-5; TRBD1 might be the D (6 bases). The V and J ends lost 2 bases and 5 bases respectively, with 12 bases between them. CDR1 MDHEN and CDR2 SYDVKM come from the germline V gene. The CDR3 is 14 residues long. The CDR3 reads CASSLVGAGETQYF. The CDR3 nucleotides are TGTGCCAGCAGTTTAGTGGGGGCGGGTGAGACCCAGTACTTC.

The chain uses TRBV30 and TRBJ2-5; D may correspond to TRBD1 or TRBD2 (6 bases each). Germline V CDR1 and CDR2: GTSNPN, SVGIG (reference sequence). The CDR3 runs 14 residues. V was clipped by 0 bases and J by 4 bases, with 12 bases between them. CDR3 nucleotides: TGTGCCTGGAGTGTAGGGGGGTGGGGAGAGACCCAGTACTTC. It encodes CAWSVGGWGETQYF. Combining the CDR3 with reference TRBV30 and TRBJ2-5 gives the whole variable domain SQTIHQWPATLVQPVGSPLSLECTVEGTSNPNLYWYRQAAGRGLQLLFYSVGIGQISSEVPQNLSASRPQDRQFILSSKKLLLSDSGFYLCAWSVGGWGETQYFGPGTRLLVL.

The chain joins TRBV6-5 to TRBJ1-1; D uncertain. Trimming shortened V by 0 bases and J by 3 bases, and 14 bases separated the two germline ends. The CDR3 has 16 amino acids. Germline lookup yields CDR1 MNHEY and CDR2 SVGAGI. CDR3 residues: CASSYSGRVEDTEAFF. DNA for the CDR3: TGTGCCAGCAGTTACTCGGGAAGGGTGGAAGACACTGAAGCTTTCTTT.

This clone was detected only once. This sequence joins TRBV29-1 and TRBJ2-2; possibly TRBD2 for D (6 bases). The CDR3 has 14 amino acids. Germline V gene sequence: CDR1 SQVTM, CDR2 ANQGSEA. The V gene lost 5 bases and the J gene lost 4 bases, with 14 bases spanning the gap. The CDR3 nucleotides read TGCAGCGTTCTAGGCGGGGTGGGCACCGGGGAGCTGTTTTTT. Its protein product is CSVLGGVGTGELFF.

The chain has TRBV2 and TRBJ2-7; D may correspond to TRBD1 or TRBD2 (7 bases each). The CDR3 covers 14 residues. V lost 8 bases to trimming and J lost 5 bases, with 19 bases between them. The germline V gene has CDR1 SNHLY and CDR2 FYNNEI. In nucleotides, the CDR3 is TGTGCCAGCGGACCGACAGGGAGGGTGGACGAGCAGTACTTC. Protein product: CASGPTGRVDEQYF.

Only one count was recorded for this clone. This rearrangement joins TRBV18 to TRBJ2-2, with TRBD1 matching over 8 bases. V dropped 2 bases and J dropped 4; count of bases not matched to a gene: 15. The CDR3 contains 19 residues. Germline-derived CDR1 and CDR2 are KGHSH and LQKENI. CDR3 sequence: CASSPEGVVRTGFTGELFF. CDR3 sequence (DNA): TGTGCCAGCTCACCAGAAGGAGTTGTAAGGACAGGGTTCACCGGGGAGCTGTTTTTT.

V is TRBV13 and J is TRBJ2-2; D unresolved. The CDR3 totals 14 residues. V lost 5 bases and J lost 7, with 14 bases in between. CDR1 and CDR2 from the germline V gene are PRHDT and FYEKMQ (reference sequence). DNA for the CDR3: TGTGCCAGCAGCCCGGAGACGGCTCACGGGGAGCTGTTTTTT. Its translation: CASSPETAHGELFF.

The CDR3 loop reads CASSLARDSITYEQYF. CDR3 DNA: TGCGCCAGCAGCTTGGCCCGGGACTCCATCACCTACGAGCAGTACTTC. The V gene is TRBV5-1, the J gene TRBJ2-7, with D possibly being TRBD2 (6 bases). Germline assignment: CDR1 SGHRS and CDR2 YFSETQ. The V and J ends lost 0 bases and 2 bases respectively, with 15 bases between them. The CDR3 loop spans 16 amino acids.

In its sample, this clone was seen once. The chain uses TRBV9 and TRBJ2-2; TRBD2 might be the D (6 bases). The V gene lost 4 bases and the J gene lost 0 bases, with 13 bases spanning the gap. Germline assignment: CDR1 SGDLS and CDR2 YYNGEE. CDR3 length: 16 residues. DNA for the CDR3: TGTGCCAGCAGCCCATACGGGACTTCGAACACCGGGGAGCTGTTTTTT. This sequence encodes CASSPYGTSNTGELFF.

The V and J genes are TRBV6-1 and TRBJ2-5, with D unresolved. V lost 3 bases and J 5 bases, leaving 10 bases between the germline ends. From germline, CDR1 is MNHNS and CDR2 SASEGT. This CDR3 is built from 13 residues. The CDR3 sequence is CASSDLGWETQYF. DNA for the CDR3: TGTGCCAGCAGTGACTTGGGGTGGGAGACCCAGTACTTC.

The CDR3 is CASSPRGPYEQYF. The CDR3 nucleotides read TGTGCCAGCAGTCCAAGGGGGCCCTACGAGCAGTACTTC. The chain has TRBV27 and TRBJ2-7, with 7 bases identical to TRBD1. Germline V CDR1 and CDR2: MNHEY, SMNVEV (reference sequence). The V gene end was trimmed by 5 bases and the J gene end by 2 bases; junction bases not matched to a gene: 3. There are 13 residues in the CDR3.

The rearrangement links TRBV9 to TRBJ2-3; a possible D gene is TRBD2 (6 bases). This CDR3 spans 14 amino acids. Trimming pared 4 bases from V and 4 bases from J, leaving 13 bases between. CDR1 SGDLS and CDR2 YYNGEE come from the germline V gene. CDR3 protein: CASSKPPGADTQYF. DNA of the CDR3: TGTGCCAGCAGCAAGCCTCCGGGAGCAGATACGCAGTATTTT.

V gene TRBV10-3 combines with J gene TRBJ1-2; D is undetermined. Looked up from germline, CDR1 is ENHRY and CDR2 is SYGVKD. The CDR3 runs 12 residues. Between the trimmed V and J ends, which lost 8 bases and 2 bases, there was a span of 9 bases. The CDR3 coding sequence is TGTGCCATCCAAATAGGGAACTATGGCTACACCTTC. The encoded protein is CAIQIGNYGYTF.

The V call is TRBV4-1, the J call TRBJ1-1; D is ambiguous. Between the trimmed V and J ends, which lost 1 base and 2 bases, there was a span of 11 bases. The CDR3 totals 15 residues. Looked up from germline, CDR1 is MGHRA and CDR2 is YSYEKL. The CDR3 reads CASSQALATNTEAFF. In nucleotides, the CDR3 is TGCGCCAGCAGCCAAGCGTTGGCAACTAACACTGAAGCTTTCTTT.

V gene TRBV7-7 combines with J gene TRBJ1-1, with D unresolved. Germline loops: CDR1 SSHAT, CDR2 FNYEAQ (reference sequence). Trimming left V 5 bases short and J 3 bases short, with 7 bases between. CDR3 size: 12 residues. CDR3 amino acids: CASSPLDTEAFF. DNA of the CDR3: TGTGCCAGCAGCCCCCTGGACACTGAAGCTTTCTTT.

The J gene is TRBJ1-1, the V gene TRBV15; TRBD1 might be the D (6 bases). The CDR3 covers 17 residues. Trimming took off 4 bases at V and 3 bases at J, with 21 bases between the two ends. The germline V gene has CDR1 LNHNV and CDR2 YYDKDF (reference sequence). In nucleotides, the CDR3 is TGTGCCACCAGCATTGGGAAAGAACAGGGCGTGGACACTGAAGCTTTCTTT. The encoded protein is CATSIGKEQGVDTEAFF.

V is TRBV19 and J is TRBJ1-2, with D unclear. Germline CDR1 is LNHDA and CDR2 is SQIVND (reference sequence). Trimming took off 3 bases at V and 1 base at J, with 6 bases between the two ends. CDR3 length: 13 amino acids. CDR3 coding DNA: TGTGCCAGTAGTATTGCAGTTAACTATGGCTACACCTTC. Translation: CASSIAVNYGYTF.

This chain joins TRBV18 and TRBJ1-6; weak D call: TRBD1 (6 bases). Germline V CDR1 and CDR2: KGHSH, LQKENI. The CDR3 runs 15 residues. Trimming removed 5 bases from V and 2 bases from J, with 10 bases in between. The CDR3 coding sequence is TGTGCCAGCTCAACGACAGGCCCCTATAATTCACCCCTCCACTTT. Translating it yields CASSTTGPYNSPLHF.

The CDR3 DNA reads TGTGCCAGTAGTATCATTTTTGGGGGGCAGGATTTCTTT. Residues: CASSIIFGGQDFF. The gene calls are TRBV19 and TRBJ1-1; TRBD1 is a possible D gene (6 bases). The CDR3 consists of 13 residues. Germline loops: CDR1 LNHDA, CDR2 SQIVND (reference sequence). V lost 3 bases and J 13 bases, leaving 18 bases between the germline ends.

In its sample, this clone was seen a few times. The chain employs TRBV5-6 and TRBJ1-6, with unresolved D. Trimming took off 6 bases at V and 10 bases at J, with 14 bases between the two ends. The CDR3 is made up of 13 amino acids. Per the germline V gene, CDR1 is SGHDT and CDR2 is YYEEEE. DNA for the CDR3: TGTGCCAGCACCCGCCCAGGAGGATCACCCCTCCACTTT. Residues: CASTRPGGSPLHF.

This clone is deemed medium-sized (0.01 to 0.1%). The chain recombines TRBV11-2 with TRBJ1-5, with TRBD1 as a possible D gene (5 bases). Trimming took off 1 base at V and 6 bases at J, with 7 bases between the two ends. From germline, CDR1 is SGHAT and CDR2 FQNNGV. The CDR3 consists of 13 residues. This CDR3 is CASSLGGTQPQHF. CDR3 in DNA: TGTGCCAGCAGCTTAGGAGGGACTCAGCCCCAGCATTTT.

This chain uses TRBV5-4 with TRBJ2-7; no reliable D call. V dropped 2 bases and J dropped 2 bases, with 11 bases sitting between them. The CDR3 length is 14 residues. The germline gives CDR1 SGHNT, CDR2 YYREEE (reference sequence). CDR3 coding DNA: TGTGCCAGCAGCTTTGGTCGATTGACCTACGAGCAGTACTTC. This sequence encodes CASSFGRLTYEQYF.

The genes are TRBV6-5 and TRBJ2-7, with D tentatively TRBD1 (6 bases). The CDR3 totals 12 residues. Germline V gene sequence: CDR1 MNHEY, CDR2 SVGAGI. Trimming left V 5 bases short and J 4 bases short, with 9 bases between. CDR3 DNA sequence: TGTGCCAGCAGTCCCAGGGGATACGAGCAGTACTTC. As protein: CASSPRGYEQYF.

The CDR3 is CASSLFLSNTEAFF. For the CDR3, the DNA is TGTGCCAGCAGCCTCTTTCTGTCGAACACTGAAGCTTTCTTT. The rearrangement links TRBV6-5 to TRBJ1-1; D is uncertain. In germline, CDR1 is MNHEY, CDR2 SVGAGI. The CDR3 consists of 14 residues. V dropped 6 bases and J dropped 1 base, with 12 bases sitting between them.

This chain connects TRBV4-2 to TRBJ1-1, with TRBD1 identical over 8 bases. CDR1 and CDR2 from the germline V gene are LGHNA and YNFKEQ. The CDR3 sequence is 16 residues long. Unmatched junction bases numbered 7, after V lost 1 base and J lost 3 bases. CDR3 DNA sequence: TGTGCCAGCAGCCAAGTACCGGACAGGGAGTACACTGAAGCTTTCTTT. This encodes CASSQVPDREYTEAFF.

The sample holds one count of this clone. CDR3 bases: TGCAGCGTCATCCTCGGGACTGGCTCCTACAATGAGCAGTTCTTC. This codes for CSVILGTGSYNEQFF. V is TRBV29-1 and J is TRBJ2-1; possible D gene TRBD2, 6 bases. There are 15 residues in the CDR3. Per the germline V gene, CDR1 is SQVTM and CDR2 is ANQGSEA. V shed 6 bases and J shed 0 bases, with 15 bases lying between them.

This clone occurred a few times. The rearrangement uses TRBV7-2 and TRBJ1-6; a weak D match, TRBD1 (6 bases). V was pared by 5 bases and J by 2 bases, with 13 bases between. Germline CDR1 is SGHTA and CDR2 is FQGNSA. CDR3 length equals 16 residues. CDR3 sequence reads: CASSQIQGPYNSPLHF. In DNA form, the CDR3 reads TGTGCCAGCAGCCAGATACAGGGCCCCTATAATTCACCCCTCCACTTT.

The chain has TRBV11-3 and TRBJ2-4; D perhaps matches TRBD2 (5 bases). The germline V and J ends were trimmed by 1 base and 4 bases, with 11 bases remaining between them. The CDR3 contains 15 residues. Germline V gives CDR1 SGHNT, CDR2 YENEEA. CDR3 loop: CASSLGPTGKNIQYF. The CDR3 DNA follows: TGTGCCAGCAGCTTAGGGCCTACGGGGAAAAACATTCAGTACTTC. Full variable domain (rest looked up from reference TRBV11-3 and TRBJ2-4): EAGVVQSPRYKIIEKKQPVAFWCNPISGHNTLYWYLQNLGQGPELLIRYENEEAVDDSQLPKDRFSAERLKGVDSTLKIQPAELGDSAVYLCASSLGPTGKNIQYFGAGTRLSVL.

This clone was detected once. V is TRBV7-9 and J is TRBJ2-7; D is unclear. The CDR3 consists of 13 residues. The germline V gene has CDR1 SEHNR and CDR2 FQNEAQ (reference sequence). V was cut by 5 bases and J by 3 bases, with 11 bases left in between. CDR3 protein: CASSHPTRYEQYF. The DNA for the CDR3 is TGTGCCAGCAGCCATCCAACCCGCTACGAGCAGTACTTC.